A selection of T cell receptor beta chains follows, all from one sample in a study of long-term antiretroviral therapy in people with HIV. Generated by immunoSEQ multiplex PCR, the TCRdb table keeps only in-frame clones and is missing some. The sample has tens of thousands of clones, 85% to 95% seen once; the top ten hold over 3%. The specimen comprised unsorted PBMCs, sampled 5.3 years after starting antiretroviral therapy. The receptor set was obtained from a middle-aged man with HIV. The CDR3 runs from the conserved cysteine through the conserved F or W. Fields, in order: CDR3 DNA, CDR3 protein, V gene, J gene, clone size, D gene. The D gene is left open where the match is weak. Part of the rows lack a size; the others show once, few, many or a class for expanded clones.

CDR3nt: TGTGCCAGCGGCTCGGGGGATGAGCAGTTCTTC
CDR3aa: CASGSGDEQFF
v_gene: TRBV27
j_gene: TRBJ2-1
abundance: .
d_gene: .

CDR3nt: TGTGCCAGCAGCGGGTATCGGGAGACTGAAGCTTTCTTT
CDR3aa: CASSGYRETEAFF
v_gene: TRBV11-3
j_gene: TRBJ1-1
abundance: once
d_gene: .

CDR3nt: TGTGCCAGCAGTTACTCCCGGGACGGATCCTACGAGCAGTACTTC
CDR3aa: CASSYSRDGSYEQYF
v_gene: TRBV6-6
j_gene: TRBJ2-7
abundance: .
d_gene: .

CDR3nt: TGTGCCAGCAGTTTACGGAGAGGGGCTCAGCCCCAGCATTTT
CDR3aa: CASSLRRGAQPQHF
v_gene: TRBV28
j_gene: TRBJ1-5
abundance: once
d_gene: .

CDR3nt: TGTGCCAGCAAAAGCGGCAGATCCCAGAGCTCTGGGGCCAACGTCCTGACTTTC
CDR3aa: CASKSGRSQSSGANVLTF
v_gene: TRBV2
j_gene: TRBJ2-6
abundance: .
d_gene: .

CDR3nt: TGCGCCAGCAGTTTAACGGGGGGCTACTCCTACGAGCAGTACTTC
CDR3aa: CASSLTGGYSYEQYF
v_gene: TRBV5-1
j_gene: TRBJ2-7
abundance: .
d_gene: .

CDR3nt: TGTGCCAGCATCAGCCAGGGAAAGAAAAACATTCAGTACTTC
CDR3aa: CASISQGKKNIQYF
v_gene: TRBV7-8
j_gene: TRBJ2-4
abundance: .
d_gene: .

CDR3nt: TGTGCCAGCTCTCGATTGACGACAGATTACGAGCAGTACTTC
CDR3aa: CASSRLTTDYEQYF
v_gene: TRBV18
j_gene: TRBJ2-7
abundance: .
d_gene: .

CDR3nt: TGTGCCAGCAGTGAAGGGCGGACAGGGGGACAGCCCCAGCATTTT
CDR3aa: CASSEGRTGGQPQHF
v_gene: TRBV2
j_gene: TRBJ1-5
abundance: .
d_gene: TRBD1

CDR3nt: TGTGCCAGCAGTCAAGGGACAGGGTGGGGTCAGCCCCAGCATTTT
CDR3aa: CASSQGTGWGQPQHF
v_gene: TRBV27
j_gene: TRBJ1-5
abundance: .
d_gene: TRBD1

CDR3nt: TGTGCCTGGAGTGTAACGGGCGGGGGGAGGAACGAGCAGTACTTC
CDR3aa: CAWSVTGGGRNEQYF
v_gene: TRBV30
j_gene: TRBJ2-7
abundance: once
d_gene: TRBD2

CDR3nt: TGTGCCAGCAGCTTTCAGGCAGCCTACAATGAGCAGTTCTTC
CDR3aa: CASSFQAAYNEQFF
v_gene: TRBV7-9
j_gene: TRBJ2-1
abundance: .
d_gene: .

CDR3nt: TGTGCCAGCAGCTTGGGACAGGGTGCGGCTGAAGCTTTCTTT
CDR3aa: CASSLGQGAAEAFF
v_gene: TRBV5-6
j_gene: TRBJ1-1
abundance: once
d_gene: TRBD1

CDR3nt: TGTGCCAGCAGCGTCACTTATCTAGCGGGGTACGCGAACACCGGGGAGCTGTTTTTT
CDR3aa: CASSVTYLAGYANTGELFF
v_gene: TRBV9
j_gene: TRBJ2-2
abundance: .
d_gene: TRBD2

CDR3nt: TGTGCCAGCAGCGTAGTTGGGGGAACTGGGGCCAACGTCCTGACTTTC
CDR3aa: CASSVVGGTGANVLTF
v_gene: TRBV9
j_gene: TRBJ2-6
abundance: .
d_gene: .

CDR3nt: TGTGCCAGCAAAAATGGGTACAGCTCCTCCTACGAGCAGTACTTC
CDR3aa: CASKNGYSSSYEQYF
v_gene: TRBV13
j_gene: TRBJ2-7
abundance: few
d_gene: .

CDR3nt: TGTGCCAGCAGCTTAGTCCAGGGGCCCCCAGACACGCAGTATTTT
CDR3aa: CASSLVQGPPDTQYF
v_gene: TRBV11-2
j_gene: TRBJ2-3
abundance: .
d_gene: .

CDR3nt: TGTGCCAGCAGCTTGGATTGGGGGAATTCACCCCTCCACTTT
CDR3aa: CASSLDWGNSPLHF
v_gene: TRBV5-6
j_gene: TRBJ1-6
abundance: .
d_gene: .

CDR3nt: TGTGCCAGTAGTATAGGAGGGGACAATGAGCAGTTCTTC
CDR3aa: CASSIGGDNEQFF
v_gene: TRBV19
j_gene: TRBJ2-1
abundance: .
d_gene: .

CDR3nt: TGCGCCAGCAGTGACGCAGGGAGCAATGAGCAGTTCTTC
CDR3aa: CASSDAGSNEQFF
v_gene: TRBV10-1
j_gene: TRBJ2-1
abundance: .
d_gene: .

CDR3nt: TGTGCCAGCAGCTCTGATGGGGGTGGCTACACCTTC
CDR3aa: CASSSDGGGYTF
v_gene: TRBV7-3
j_gene: TRBJ1-2
abundance: .
d_gene: .

CDR3nt: TGCAGCGTTGAAGATCAGGGCCGCTACAATGAGCAGTTCTTC
CDR3aa: CSVEDQGRYNEQFF
v_gene: TRBV29-1
j_gene: TRBJ2-1
abundance: .
d_gene: .

CDR3nt: TGTGCCTGGAGTTTCAACCCAGGGGACGGCTACACCTTC
CDR3aa: CAWSFNPGDGYTF
v_gene: TRBV30
j_gene: TRBJ1-2
abundance: .
d_gene: .

CDR3nt: TGTGCCAGCGGACCTCTTGAGGGCACTGAAGCTTTCTTT
CDR3aa: CASGPLEGTEAFF
v_gene: TRBV5-6
j_gene: TRBJ1-1
abundance: .
d_gene: .

CDR3nt: TGTGCCAGCAGCTCCCGGACAGGGGGCACCCTGAGGCAGTACTTC
CDR3aa: CASSSRTGGTLRQYF
v_gene: TRBV4-2
j_gene: TRBJ2-7
abundance: .
d_gene: TRBD1

CDR3nt: TGTGCCAGCTCACCGCAACAGAAGATAGCCAAAAACATTCAGTACTTC
CDR3aa: CASSPQQKIAKNIQYF
v_gene: TRBV18
j_gene: TRBJ2-4
abundance: .
d_gene: .

CDR3nt: TGTGCCAGCAGTGAACCCTACAGGGGGGACAATGAGCAGTTCTTC
CDR3aa: CASSEPYRGDNEQFF
v_gene: TRBV6-1
j_gene: TRBJ2-1
abundance: .
d_gene: TRBD1